The 30 T cell receptor beta chains in this list originate from one sample, sequenced in a study of blood T cell repertoires in COVID-19. Here immunoSEQ multiplex PCR was the method, and the copy in TCRdb shows in-frame clones only, minus some. Here the sample spans more than 400,000 clones, around 90% being singletons. Sequencing was carried out using PBMCs or T cells enriched from blood (not recorded which). The receptors originated from a woman aged 18-29 years who had recovered from COVID-19.

On this clone: This same CDR3 is encoded by further DNA sequences in the sample. The chain is built from TRBV19 and TRBJ2-7; TRBD1 aligns across 9 bases. CDR1 LNHDA and CDR2 SQIVND come from the germline V gene (reference sequence). V lost 3 bases to trimming and J lost 0 bases; unmatched junction nucleotides: 3. There are 15 residues in the CDR3. CDR3 residues: CASSIGQGSSYEQYF. CDR3 in DNA: TGTGCCAGTAGTATCGGACAGGGGAGCTCCTACGAGCAGTACTTC.

This clone has a handful of counts. J is TRBJ1-5 and V is TRBV4-1; D gene uncertain. Germline assignment: CDR1 MGHRA and CDR2 YSYEKL. Trimming left V 1 base short and J 5 bases short, with 9 bases between. This CDR3 has 14 amino acids. CDR3: CASSQVHGDQPQHF. CDR3 nucleotides: TGCGCCAGCAGCCAAGTCCACGGAGATCAGCCCCAGCATTTT.

This chain links TRBV6-5 with TRBJ1-2; tentatively, D is TRBD1 (5 bases). The CDR3 consists of 13 residues. V was clipped by 4 bases and J by 4 bases, with 10 bases between them. Germline values: CDR1 MNHEY, CDR2 SVGAGI. This chain's CDR3 is CASSSGGFYGYTF. The CDR3 DNA reads as TGTGCCAGCAGTTCGGGGGGGTTCTATGGCTACACCTTC.

The chain is built from TRBV5-1 and TRBJ1-3, with 7 bases that match TRBD1. The CDR3 sequence is 16 residues long. Unmatched junction bases numbered 7, after V lost 4 bases and J lost 0 bases. The V gene's germline CDR1 is SGHRS and CDR2 YFSETQ. CDR3 in DNA: TGCGCCAGCAGCACGGGGACAGTTAGCTCTGGAAACACCATATATTTT. It is translated as CASSTGTVSSGNTIYF.

This rearrangement joins TRBV3-1 (or the pseudogene TRBV3-2) to TRBJ1-2; 7 nucleotides agree with TRBD1. This CDR3 region has 15 residues. Germline values: CDR1 LGHDT, CDR2 YNNKEL (reference sequence). V was pared by 3 bases and J by 8 bases, with 12 bases of the junction left unmatched. As DNA, the CDR3 is TGTGCCAGCAGCCACGGGGACAGTGGTCCCCAGGGCTACACCTTC. Its translation is CASSHGDSGPQGYTF.

The rearrangement joins TRBV4-1 to TRBJ2-7, with 7 bases aligning to TRBD2. Trimming at V came to 1 base and at J to 2 bases, leaving 5 bases not matched to a gene. The CDR3 totals 15 residues. Looked up from germline, CDR1 is MGHRA and CDR2 is YSYEKL. CDR3: CASSQAGGRTYEQYF. The CDR3 DNA reads TGCGCCAGCAGCCAAGCGGGGGGTAGGACCTACGAGCAGTACTTC.

The J gene is TRBJ1-2, the V gene TRBV2; D might be TRBD1 (6 bases). CDR3 length equals 16 residues. The germline CDR1 and CDR2 sequences are SNHLY and FYNNEI. V lost 8 bases and J 2 bases, leaving 21 bases between the germline ends. The CDR3 sequence is CASRSPGAARNYGYTF. The CDR3 nucleotides are TGTGCCAGCCGCAGTCCAGGGGCGGCTAGGAACTATGGCTACACCTTC.

This rearrangement joins TRBV9 to TRBJ1-6; 7 bases match TRBD1. The CDR3 consists of 14 residues. V shed 6 bases and J 3 bases; nucleotides not matched to a gene: 3. CDR1 and CDR2 from the germline V gene are SGDLS and YYNGEE. CDR3 nucleotides: TGTGCCAGCAACAGGGGCCGCTATAATTCACCCCTCCACTTT. Translating it yields CASNRGRYNSPLHF. Supplemented by reference TRBV9 and TRBJ1-6, the full variable domain reads DSGVTQTPKHLITATGQRVTLRCSPRSGDLSVYWYQQSLDQGLQFLIQYYNGEERAKGNILERFSAQQFPDLHSELNLSSLELGDSALYFCASNRGRYNSPLHFGNGTRLTVT.

This clone has ten or more counts. J is TRBJ2-5 and V is TRBV5-4, with D possibly being TRBD1 (6 bases). V was cut by 0 bases and J by 4 bases, with 13 bases left in between. This CDR3 contains 15 residues. Looked up from germline, CDR1 is SGHNT and CDR2 is YYREEE (reference sequence). The CDR3 sequence is CASSLVGQGTETQYF. CDR3 coding DNA: TGTGCCAGCAGCTTGGTGGGTCAGGGGACAGAGACCCAGTACTTC.

This clone occurred a few times. V usage is TRBV4-1 and J usage is TRBJ1-5, with TRBD1 matching over 7 bases. The ends lost 0 bases at V and 6 bases at J; junction bases unmatched: 14. This CDR3 contains 18 residues. Per germline, CDR1 MGHRA and CDR2 YSYEKL. CDR3 in DNA: TGCGCCAGCAGCCAAGATTGGGCAGAGGGGGCCGGGAGTCAGCCCCAGCATTTT. As protein: CASSQDWAEGAGSQPQHF.

The gene calls are TRBV9 and TRBJ1-2; a possible D gene is TRBD1 (6 bases). V lost 4 bases and J lost 6, with 10 bases in between. Per germline, CDR1 SGDLS and CDR2 YYNGEE. The CDR3 contains 12 residues. The CDR3 sequence: CASSPRGDGYTF. The CDR3, as DNA: TGTGCCAGCAGCCCCAGGGGAGATGGCTACACCTTC.

The V gene is TRBV5-6, the J gene TRBJ2-1; TRBD2 matches 10 bases. The V segment lost 5 bases and the J segment 9 bases; nucleotides outside the gene matches: 17. The CDR3 is 17 amino acids. Germline V gives CDR1 SGHDT, CDR2 YYEEEE. CDR3 nucleotide sequence: TGTGCCAGCAGGTCTCTTAATAGCGGGGGGCCTCGTTCTGAGCAGTTCTTC. Translated, it gives CASRSLNSGGPRSEQFF. The full variable domain, in which reference TRBV5-6 and TRBJ2-1 provide the parts outside the CDR3, is DAGVTQSPTHLIKTRGQQVTLRCSPKSGHDTVSWYQQALGQGPQFIFQYYEEEERQRGNFPDRFSGHQFPNYSSELNVNALLLGDSALYLCASRSLNSGGPRSEQFFGPGTRLTVL.

A single count supports this clone. This sequence joins TRBV30 and TRBJ2-3; D is possibly TRBD1 (6 bases). Germline loops: CDR1 GTSNPN, CDR2 SVGIG (reference sequence). This CDR3 region has 17 residues. The V and J ends lost 4 bases and 0 bases respectively, with 20 bases between them. CDR3 protein: CAWKGQGSTASTDTQYF. DNA of the CDR3: TGTGCCTGGAAGGGGCAGGGGTCCACGGCTAGCACAGATACGCAGTATTTT.

The genes are TRBV2 and TRBJ1-2; D is perhaps TRBD1 (6 bases). V dropped 7 bases and J dropped 5 bases, with 17 bases sitting between them. The CDR3 is 14 residues long. The germline gives CDR1 SNHLY, CDR2 FYNNEI. The CDR3 loop reads CASKRGGTQYGYTF. CDR3 in DNA: TGTGCCAGCAAGCGGGGGGGCACCCAATATGGCTACACCTTC. Combining the CDR3 with reference TRBV2 and TRBJ1-2 gives the whole variable domain EPEVTQTPSHQVTQMGQEVILRCVPISNHLYFYWYRQILGQKVEFLVSFYNNEISEKSEIFDDQFSVERPDGSNFTLKIRSTKLEDSAMYFCASKRGGTQYGYTFGSGTRLTVV.

The chain has TRBV24-1 and TRBJ1-1, with 8 bases lining up with TRBD1. CDR3 size: 13 residues. V lost 4 bases, J lost 8 bases, and 5 bases stayed unmatched. From germline, CDR1 is KGHDR and CDR2 SFDVKD. The CDR3 nucleotides are TGTGCCACCAGTGACTGGACAGGGTCCGAAGCTTTCTTT. As protein: CATSDWTGSEAFF.

The rearrangement links TRBV18 to TRBJ1-1; the D gene is possibly TRBD1 (5 bases). Germline V gene lookup returns CDR1 KGHSH and CDR2 LQKENI. With 8 bases removed from V and 5 bases from J, the gap between germline ends came to 18 bases. The CDR3 consists of 14 residues. CDR3 DNA: TGTGCCAGCCAAGATAGCGGGGGTCAGACTGAAGCTTTCTTT. This sequence encodes CASQDSGGQTEAFF.

V gene TRBV6-1 combines with J gene TRBJ2-3; possible D gene TRBD2, 6 bases. There are 15 residues in the CDR3. The V end was cut by 2 bases, the J end by 4 bases, with 13 bases between. Per the germline V gene, CDR1 is MNHNS and CDR2 is SASEGT. The CDR3 region is CASSEKETGADTQYF. The DNA for the CDR3 is TGTGCCAGCAGTGAAAAAGAAACGGGGGCAGATACGCAGTATTTT.

The chain links TRBV4-1 to TRBJ1-6; D is ambiguous. This CDR3 has 15 amino acids. In germline, CDR1 is MGHRA, CDR2 YSYEKL. V was shortened by 1 base and J by 0 bases, with 4 bases between the two germline ends. Written as DNA, the CDR3 is TGCGCCAGCAGCCAAGTTAGCTCCTATAATTCACCCCTCCACTTT. Translated, it gives CASSQVSSYNSPLHF.

This clone was seen a handful of times. The chain joins TRBV15 to TRBJ2-3; the D gene is possibly TRBD2 (7 bases). Germline V lookup: CDR1 LNHNV, CDR2 YYDKDF (reference sequence). This CDR3 has 15 amino acids. The V end was cut by 3 bases, the J end by 0 bases, with 10 bases between. The chain's CDR3 is CATSSKGGSTDTQYF. The CDR3 bases are TGTGCCACCAGCAGCAAGGGGGGGAGCACAGATACGCAGTATTTT.

This chain connects TRBV28 to TRBJ1-2, with 12 bases identical to TRBD1. Germline CDR1 and CDR2: MDHEN and SYDVKM. The CDR3 length is 17 residues. V was clipped by 7 bases and J by 5 bases; unmatched bases: 14. The CDR3 sequence: CASIPGTGGSLSYGYTF. The CDR3 coding sequence is TGTGCCAGCATCCCAGGGACAGGGGGCTCGTTATCGTATGGCTACACCTTC.

V and J are TRBV6-5 and TRBJ1-1, with D possibly matching TRBD1 (6 bases). V lost 4 bases, J lost 9 bases, and 12 bases lay in between. The length of the CDR3 is 12 residues. The V gene's germline CDR1 is MNHEY and CDR2 SVGAGI. In nucleotides, the CDR3 is TGTGCCAGCAGTTCCGGGACACGCAAAGCTTTCTTT. Translating gives CASSSGTRKAFF.

The chain carries TRBV3-1 (or the pseudogene TRBV3-2) and TRBJ2-7, with 7 bases fitting TRBD1. From germline, CDR1 is LGHDT and CDR2 YNNKEL (reference sequence). The CDR3 is 14 residues long. J gave up 0 bases and V 3 bases, and 2 bases lay outside the gene matches. The DNA for the CDR3 is TGTGCCAGCAGCCAGGACAGGATCTCCTACGAGCAGTACTTC. Amino acid sequence: CASSQDRISYEQYF.

The rearrangement uses TRBV28 and TRBJ2-7; the match to TRBD1 covers 8 bases. This CDR3 has 17 amino acids. CDR1 and CDR2 (germline): MDHEN, SYDVKM. Losses at the gene ends were 5 bases for V and 3 bases for J; bases not matched to a gene: 15. CDR3 in DNA: TGTGCCAGCAGTCCTCAGGGACTCAGGGGGCAGGGCTACGAGCAGTACTTC. Translation gives CASSPQGLRGQGYEQYF. The full variable domain, in which reference TRBV28 and TRBJ2-7 provide the parts outside the CDR3, is DVKVTQSSRYLVKRTGEKVFLECVQDMDHENMFWYRQDPGLGLRLIYFSYDVKMKEKGDIPEGYSVSREKKERFSLILESASTNQTSMYLCASSPQGLRGQGYEQYFGPGTRLTVT.

This chain joins TRBV28 and TRBJ1-1, with D perhaps TRBD1 (5 bases). V gave up 6 bases and J gave up 0 bases, with 8 bases separating them. Germline V gene data show CDR1 as MDHEN and CDR2 as SYDVKM. The CDR3 length is 13 residues. The CDR3 DNA follows: TGTGCCAGCAGGGGGCCTATGAACACTGAAGCTTTCTTT. It translates to CASRGPMNTEAFF.

This chain connects TRBV7-9 to TRBJ1-1; D is perhaps TRBD1 (6 bases). The CDR3 has 17 amino acids. Germline V gene data show CDR1 as SEHNR and CDR2 as FQNEAQ (reference sequence). V lost 1 base and J lost 6, with 21 bases in between. CDR3 loop: CASSLGWPQGDLSEAFF. CDR3 bases: TGTGCCAGCAGCTTAGGGTGGCCACAGGGAGACCTCTCTGAAGCTTTCTTT.

The genes are TRBV2 and TRBJ1-4; TRBD1 matches 7 bases. This CDR3 has 14 amino acids. J lost 6 bases, V lost 5 bases, and 6 bases had no gene match. Germline CDR1 and CDR2: SNHLY and FYNNEI. The CDR3 region has the DNA TGTGCCAGCAGTCTCAGGGGGATGTATGAAAAACTGTTTTTT. Protein: CASSLRGMYEKLFF.

V usage is TRBV7-2 and J usage is TRBJ1-1, with a weak D call TRBD1 (5 bases). The CDR3 contains 14 residues. V was pared by 2 bases and J by 3 bases, with 10 bases between. CDR1 is SGHTA and CDR2 is FQGNSA in the germline V gene. The CDR3 reads CASSLSVGDTEAFF. The CDR3 DNA follows: TGTGCCAGCAGCTTATCAGTAGGGGACACTGAAGCTTTCTTT.

This clone was picked up one time. The chain carries TRBV5-8 and TRBJ2-5, with 13 bases fitting TRBD2. V was pared by 4 bases and J by 3 bases, with 6 bases of the junction left unmatched. This CDR3 region has 16 residues. The germline gives CDR1 SGHTS, CDR2 YDEGEE. The CDR3 is CASSPGLAGEKETQYF. CDR3 DNA: TGTGCCAGCAGCCCCGGACTAGCGGGGGAGAAAGAGACCCAGTACTTC.

The sample holds one count of this clone. This chain joins TRBV5-1 and TRBJ1-3, with D possibly TRBD1 on 5 matching bases. The CDR3 extends over 16 amino acids. V gave up 1 base and J gave up 0 bases, with 11 bases separating them. Germline CDR1 reads SGHRS; CDR2 reads YFSETQ. The CDR3 sequence: CASSLSQGLSGNTIYF. The CDR3 nucleotides are TGCGCCAGCAGCTTGTCTCAGGGACTCTCTGGAAACACCATATATTTT.

This clone was detected only a few times. The chain carries TRBV3-1 (or the pseudogene TRBV3-2) and TRBJ2-2; possible D gene TRBD2, 6 bases. Germline V CDR1 and CDR2: LGHDT, YNNKEL (reference sequence). V was trimmed by 0 bases and J by 1 base, leaving 9 bases between them. The CDR3 spans 16 residues. CDR3 in DNA: TGTGCCAGCAGCCAAGATCGGAGGGTGAACACCGGGGAGCTGTTTTTT. Translating it yields CASSQDRRVNTGELFF.